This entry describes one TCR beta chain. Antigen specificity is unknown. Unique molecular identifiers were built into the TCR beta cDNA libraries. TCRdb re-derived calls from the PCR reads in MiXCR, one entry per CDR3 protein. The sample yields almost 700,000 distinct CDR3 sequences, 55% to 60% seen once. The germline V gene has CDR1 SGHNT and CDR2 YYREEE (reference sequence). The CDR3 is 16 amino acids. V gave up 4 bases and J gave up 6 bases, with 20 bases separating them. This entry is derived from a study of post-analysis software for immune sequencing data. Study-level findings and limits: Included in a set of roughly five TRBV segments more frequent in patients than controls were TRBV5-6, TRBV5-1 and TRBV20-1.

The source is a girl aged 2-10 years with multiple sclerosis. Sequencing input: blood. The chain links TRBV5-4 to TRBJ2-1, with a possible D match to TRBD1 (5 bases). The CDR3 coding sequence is TGTGCCAGCAGCCCCCTAAAGACAAGGGGATCCAATGAGCAGTTCTTC. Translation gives CASSPLKTRGSNEQFF.